This TCR beta chain stems from a study of spatial heterogeneity in lung cancer. TCR cDNA molecules each carried a unique molecular identifier. Each CDR3 protein gets one entry after TCRdb re-called the 5' RACE reads with MiXCR. The sample holds about 82,000 distinct CDR3 sequences, roughly 12% seen once. The CDR3 extends over 13 amino acids. Germline V gene lookup returns CDR1 SGHRS and CDR2 YFSETQ. V gave up 3 bases and J gave up 4 bases; unmatched junction bases: 3. Time point reported: sample taken at primary tumor resection. Sequencing of whole RNA from tumor, nontumor lung or frozen PBMC involved no sorting.

The chain carries TRBV5-1 and TRBJ2-7; the match to TRBD1 covers 8 bases. The starting material was PBMCs, obtained at surgery. This sequence was found in a male donor with early-stage non-small cell lung cancer. CDR3 nucleotides: TGCGCCAGCAGCTATGACAGGGGATACGAGCAGTACTTC. Amino acids: CASSYDRGYEQYF.